The T cell receptor beta chain described here comes from a study of T cells in Graves' hyperthyroidism and ophthalmopathy. There are many counts of this clonotype. CDR3 length: 15 amino acids. Trimming took off 6 bases at V and 4 bases at J, with 22 bases between the two ends. Germline V CDR1 and CDR2: DFQATT, SNEGSKA (reference sequence). Regions amplified from RNA transcripts were the TCR beta CDR3 regions. A set of HTBI primers served as the primers for a first-round RT-PCR of the TCR CDR3. TCRdb re-called the multiplex PCR reads with MiXCR, one entry per CDR3 protein. The sample holds fewer than 300,000 distinct CDR3 sequences, around 25% seen once.

The chain joins TRBV20-1 to TRBJ2-7, with a tentative D call TRBD2 (6 bases). Material for sequencing was blood. The sequence came from a man in his forties or fifties with Graves' hyperthyroidism that later progressed to Graves' ophthalmopathy. The CDR3 loop reads CSAAGRRNRSYEQYF. CDR3 coding DNA: TGCAGTGCCGCGGGACGCCGCAATCGGTCGTACGAGCAGTACTTC.